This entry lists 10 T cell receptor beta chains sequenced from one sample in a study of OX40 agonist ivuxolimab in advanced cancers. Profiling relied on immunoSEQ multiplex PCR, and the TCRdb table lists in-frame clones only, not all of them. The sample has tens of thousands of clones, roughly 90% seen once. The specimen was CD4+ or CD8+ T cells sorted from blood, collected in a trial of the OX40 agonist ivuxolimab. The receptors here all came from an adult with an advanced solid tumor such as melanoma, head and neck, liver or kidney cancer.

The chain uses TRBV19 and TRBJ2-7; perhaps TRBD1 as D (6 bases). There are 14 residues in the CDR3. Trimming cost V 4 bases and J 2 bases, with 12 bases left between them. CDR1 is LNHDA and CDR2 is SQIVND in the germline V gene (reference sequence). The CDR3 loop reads CASSTGPGAYEQYF. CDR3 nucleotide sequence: TGTGCCAGTAGTACAGGGCCAGGGGCCTACGAGCAGTACTTC.

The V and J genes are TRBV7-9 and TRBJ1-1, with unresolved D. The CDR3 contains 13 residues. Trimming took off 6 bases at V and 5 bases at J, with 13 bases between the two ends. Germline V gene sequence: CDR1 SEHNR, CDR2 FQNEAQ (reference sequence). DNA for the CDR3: TGTGCCAGCAGTTCTTCCTATTGGACTGAAGCTTTCTTT. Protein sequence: CASSSSYWTEAFF.

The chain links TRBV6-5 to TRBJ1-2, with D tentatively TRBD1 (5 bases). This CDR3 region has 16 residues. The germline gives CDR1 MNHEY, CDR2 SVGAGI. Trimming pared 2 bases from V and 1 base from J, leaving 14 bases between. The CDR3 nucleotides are TGTGCCAGCAGTTACGATGGGGCAGGGAGTAACTATGGCTACACCTTC. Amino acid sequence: CASSYDGAGSNYGYTF.

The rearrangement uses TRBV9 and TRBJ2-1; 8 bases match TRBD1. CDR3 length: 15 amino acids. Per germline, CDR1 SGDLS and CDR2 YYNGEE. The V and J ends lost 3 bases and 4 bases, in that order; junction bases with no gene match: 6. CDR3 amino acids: CASSAGTGAYNEQFF. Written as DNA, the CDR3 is TGTGCCAGCAGCGCCGGGACAGGAGCGTACAATGAGCAGTTCTTC. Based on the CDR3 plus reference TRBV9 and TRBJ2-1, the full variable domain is DSGVTQTPKHLITATGQRVTLRCSPRSGDLSVYWYQQSLDQGLQFLIQYYNGEERAKGNILERFSAQQFPDLHSELNLSSLELGDSALYFCASSAGTGAYNEQFFGPGTRLTVL.

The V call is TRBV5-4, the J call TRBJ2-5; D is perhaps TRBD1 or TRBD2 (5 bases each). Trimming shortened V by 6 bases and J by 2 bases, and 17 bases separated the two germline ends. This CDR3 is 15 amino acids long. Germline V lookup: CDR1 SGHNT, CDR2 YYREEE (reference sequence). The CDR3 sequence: CASNRDGRLQETQYF. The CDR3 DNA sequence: TGTGCCAGCAACCGGGACGGGCGCCTACAAGAGACCCAGTACTTC.

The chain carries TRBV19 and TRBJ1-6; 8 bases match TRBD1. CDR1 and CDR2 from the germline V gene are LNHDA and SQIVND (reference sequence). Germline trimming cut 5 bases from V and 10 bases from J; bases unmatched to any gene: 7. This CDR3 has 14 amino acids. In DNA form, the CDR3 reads TGTGCCAGTAGTTCAGGGGGCGGCGGCTCACCCCTCCACTTT. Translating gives CASSSGGGGSPLHF.

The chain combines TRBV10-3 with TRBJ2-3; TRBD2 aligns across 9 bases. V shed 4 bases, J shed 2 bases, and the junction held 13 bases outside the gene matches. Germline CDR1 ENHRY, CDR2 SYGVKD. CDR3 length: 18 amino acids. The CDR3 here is CAISVLGLLAGTTDTQYF. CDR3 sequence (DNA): TGTGCCATCAGTGTCCTGGGGCTTCTAGCGGGGACCACAGATACGCAGTATTTT.

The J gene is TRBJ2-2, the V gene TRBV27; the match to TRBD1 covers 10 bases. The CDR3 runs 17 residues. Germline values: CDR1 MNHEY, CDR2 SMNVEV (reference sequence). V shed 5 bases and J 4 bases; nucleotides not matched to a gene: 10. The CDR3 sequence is CASSPQSRTGGTGELFF. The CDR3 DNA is TGTGCCAGCAGTCCACAGTCCAGGACAGGGGGCACCGGGGAGCTGTTTTTT.

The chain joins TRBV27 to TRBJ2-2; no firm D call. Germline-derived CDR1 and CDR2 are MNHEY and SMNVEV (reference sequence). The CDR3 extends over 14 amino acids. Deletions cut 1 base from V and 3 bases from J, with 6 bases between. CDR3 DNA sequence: TGTGCCAGCAGTTTATACCCCTACACCGGGGAGCTGTTTTTT. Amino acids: CASSLYPYTGELFF.

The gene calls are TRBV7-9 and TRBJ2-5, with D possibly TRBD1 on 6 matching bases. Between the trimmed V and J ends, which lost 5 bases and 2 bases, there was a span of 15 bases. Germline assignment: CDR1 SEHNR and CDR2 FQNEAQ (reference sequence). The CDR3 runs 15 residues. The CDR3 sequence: CASSKTAGQQETQYF. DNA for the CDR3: TGTGCCAGCAGCAAAACTGCCGGACAGCAAGAGACCCAGTACTTC.